This T cell receptor beta chain derives from a study of cytomegalovirus exposure and HLA in healthy donors (dated by TCRdb to the late 2010s). Context from the whole study: An earlier analysis of 587 of the donors reported approximately 270 Gb of sequence data and 117 million unique TCR beta sequences from around 200 million T cells. An early release that covered about 600 HLA-typed donors contained around 330 gigabases of sequencing data and tens of millions of unique TCR sequences. The genetic ancestry cluster associated with self-reported Caucasian donors included roughly four fifths of the approximately 400 genotyped donors. The aim of the study was to test whether cataloging public T cell receptors could identify signatures of past pathogen exposure. The study used immunosequencing to profile the T cell repertoires of 670 or so subjects and linked those repertoires to cytomegalovirus serostatus. A separate validation cohort of some 130 different subjects was used in addition to the roughly 670-subject first cohort. To predict cytomegalovirus infection status, the study brought together high-throughput TCR immunosequencing, statistical association of individual TCRs with disease status, and machine learning. A later analysis re-examined previously published TCR beta repertoires from roughly 650 donors and added high-resolution HLA genotyping to investigate patterns of TCR occurrence. Rather than using new phenotypic data, the later analysis identified candidate immune exposures from TCR beta sequences and from how often those sequences occurred across donors. An earlier analysis of some 600 of the donors applied high-throughput TCR beta sequencing to assess whether each TCR beta V gene segment acted as functional or pseudogenic. Donor age, sex, ethnicity and CMV serostatus were collected together with the repertoire data. In a later genetic analysis, genome-wide SNP genotypes for about 55% of the roughly 670 donors were used, and that subset was treated as a discovery cohort. All discovery cohort repertoires had been generated using a single sequencing platform. HLA typing covered class I and class II loci at four-digit resolution. Typing coverage differed by locus: A, B, C, DRB1 and DQB1 were typed in roughly 629-640 donors, DQA1 in roughly 510, DPA1 in nearly 610, and DPB1 in roughly 450. About five DR-DQ haplotypes were handled as single units for association and clustering, since linkage in the cohort was strong. Across under 500 genotyped donors of the cohort, an average of approximately 220,000 unique TCR beta nucleotide sequences per donor were sequenced, and around 19% of those sequences were non-productive.

V is cut back by 4 bases and J by 0 bases, with 4 bases in the junction unmatched. Its CDR3 holds 15 amino acids, cysteine through phenylalanine. This entry keeps only the CDR3 DNA: 45 bases, framed from base 1. From the germline V gene, CDR1 is SGDLS and CDR2 is YYNGEE. The study at large found these results: In vitro tests confirmed that three of the cytomegalovirus-associated TCR beta chains recognize cytomegalovirus antigens. A later analysis found that TCR association rates varied across HLA loci, with DRB1 alleles showing the most associated TCRs and HLA-C alleles the fewest. According to the authors, the approach could potentially be generalized to other disease states and immunological phenotypes. A later analysis found that most CMV-associated TCR beta chains appeared HLA-restricted, with HLA associations seemingly driven largely by CMV exposure. The presence/absence analyses assumed that sequencing depth was roughly uniform across donors, and that assumption may not be true. A further reported finding was that TCR beta sequences accurately predicted the HLA-A and HLA-B alleles for most subjects in the first cohort. Immune exposure information for the cohort was limited to CMV serostatus. According to a later analysis, parvovirus B19, influenza, CMV and Epstein-Barr virus appeared linked to several top co-occurrence clusters. Compared with equally common non-associated chains, HLA-associated TCR beta chains in a later analysis were more clonally expanded and had lower generation probabilities. In an earlier analysis of about 540 of the donors, most TCR beta V segments were observed in productive rearrangements about 87% or about 30% of the time, broadly matching IMGT annotations. Because some donors lacked HLA typing at each locus, the association tests relied only on the typed subset. A later analysis associated about 17,000 TCR beta sequences with specific HLA alleles at a false discovery rate of 0.05. A later genetic analysis reported fewer N-insertions in productive TCRs among donors in an Asian-associated ancestry cluster than the roughly 670-donor mean. The sequencing pipeline was judged likely to have produced a cluster of highly shared sequence variants as a technical artifact. Assigning TCR associations to individual alleles was difficult when HLA alleles, especially DR and DQ, strongly co-occurred. Linkage disequilibrium might explain the correlated functional status among segregating V segments, but an unknown experimental factor could not be ruled out. Because counts were too low, about 18 rarely observed V segments, including chromosome 9 orphons, were excluded from the earlier analysis of 587 of the donors. The 87-base-pair reads could not distinguish some IMGT-functional V segments, including TRBV6-2 and TRBV6-3, so those segments were excluded. In the study, about 150 TCR beta chains were listed as associated with cytomegalovirus. This cohort had only TCR beta chains sequenced, and the lack of alpha or paired-chain data limited which features could be detected. While some public TCRs were present in many individuals, most TCR sequences turned up only very rarely across donors. In both the original and validation cohorts, the classifier was reported to diagnose cytomegalovirus status with high specificity and sensitivity. An association between a missense DCLRE1C variant and V-gene and J-gene trimming of TCR beta chains was found in a later genetic analysis and replicated in an independent cohort.

The receptor library was made with the immunoSEQ multiplex PCR assay. A mixture of 60 forward primers for TCR Vbeta segments and 13 reverse primers for TCR Jbeta segments was used in the multiplex PCR. A multiplex PCR assay on genomic DNA amplified the CDR3 region of rearranged TCR beta genes. The amplified TCR beta libraries were sequenced on the Illumina HiSeq System as 87-base-pair reads. In the paper's pipeline: Across the 670 or so repertoires, a later analysis counted 78 million or so unique TCR beta chains, 9.5 million to 12 million of which were shared by at least two donors. Raw reads were error-corrected and collapsed into unique sequences by a nearest-neighbor algorithm in which closely related sequences were merged to remove PCR and sequencing errors. To assign V, D and J gene segments, CDR3 sequences were aligned to IMGT reference sequences. Each retained sequence needed at least a six-nucleotide match to both a V gene segment and a J gene segment. A rearrangement was called productive if the CDR3 had no stop codons and remained in frame with V and J, and every other rearrangement was called non-productive. Following IMGT convention, CDR3 was defined as the stretch from the second conserved V-encoded cysteine up to the conserved J-encoded phenylalanine. The earlier analysis of 500 to 600 of the donors excluded sequences that lacked an unambiguous match to a single V gene segment. An earlier analysis of 500 to 700 of the donors classified V segments as functional when productive rearrangements were above 56.7% and as segregating when the standard deviation between donors was above 5%. A statistical classification framework was built to diagnose cytomegalovirus status from the catalog of TCR beta chain sequences. V and J gene assignment, in a later analysis, came from comparing TCR nucleotide sequences with IMGT/GENE-DB human TR gene sequences. The TCRdist pipeline was used in a later analysis to assign CDR3 sequences and most-parsimonious VDJ recombination scenarios. In a later analysis, each TCR beta chain was defined by its CDR3 amino acid sequence together with its V-gene family, and reads without a unique V-gene family were excluded. A later analysis removed roughly 590 highly shared, low-generation-probability nucleotide sequences to deal with suspected cross-contamination and a sequencing artifact. In a later analysis, a clonal expansion index for each public chain was calculated from normalized within-repertoire ranks of inferred template counts. In a later analysis, generation probabilities were computed using a VDJ recombination model fitted to out-of-frame rearrangements, and the results were checked against IGoR. In a later analysis, hypergeometric tests were used to score TCR-TCR, TCR-HLA and TCR-CMV co-occurrence, with a repertoire-size bias correction applied to TCR pairs. A later analysis estimated false discovery rates by permuting HLA or CMV assignments 20 times. In a later analysis, co-occurring TCRs were grouped using DBSCAN, and TCRdist sequence similarity was added for clustering within HLA-allele-positive subsets. Co-occurrence clustering excluded repertoires with fewer than 30,000 or more than 120,000 public chains, plus five with anomalous nucleotide sharing. TCRdb provides this immuneACCESS table in a form limited to in-frame rearrangements. Some clones are lacking; in checked studies, under half of them reflect an unresolved V gene, and why the rest are absent is not known. V and J calls and clone size are those listed in that table; D and trimming were worked out from the DNA. Present in this sample are more than 110,000 clones, roughly four fifths of which were seen just once. Under 15% of the sample is taken by the ten largest.

For this clone: Its antigen is not yet known. No per-base quality is available; no much larger clone lies one base away.

The cohort was made up of 500 to 800 healthy bone marrow donors. At the time of sampling, all cohort members were nominally healthy, though unrecorded immune exposures were likely present. CMV serostatus was recorded as positive for roughly 290 and negative for about 50% of the 666 cohort members, whereas no CMV serostatus was recorded for the donor in question. A peripheral blood sample was provided by each donor, and peripheral blood mononuclear cells were used for TCR beta sequencing. The Qiagen DNeasy Blood Extraction Kit was used to extract genomic DNA from the blood cell samples. The sequenced material came from PBMCs. Here the chain combines TRBV9 and TRBJ1-3; the central 7 bases match TRBD1. This TCR derives from a human donor in good health. For the CDR3, the sequence is CASSPGQNSGNTIYF. The DNA sequence is as follows: TGTGCCAGCAGCCCGGGACAGAACTCTGGAAACACCATATATTTT. Beyond the CDR3, the reference TRBV9 and TRBJ1-3 genes provide the residues; the full variable domain reads: DSGVTQTPKHLITATGQRVTLRCSPRSGDLSVYWYQQSLDQGLQFLIQYYNGEERAKGNILERFSAQQFPDLHSELNLSSLELGDSALYFCASSPGQNSGNTIYFGEGSWLTVV.